This passage covers 21 T cell receptor beta chains from one sample sequenced in a study of blood T cell repertoires in COVID-19. The repertoire was sequenced with immunoSEQ multiplex PCR; TCRdb's copy has only in-frame clones and lacks some. The sample has roughly 100,000 clones, less than 90% seen once. The sequenced material came from peripheral blood. These TCRs come from a man over 45 with acute or convalescent COVID-19.

The V and J genes are TRBV2 and TRBJ1-2; D not certain. The CDR3 is 15 residues long. Germline-derived CDR1 and CDR2 are SNHLY and FYNNEI. Trimming removed 7 bases at V and 0 bases at J, with 15 bases between. The CDR3 DNA sequence: TGTGCCAGCAAGGCGCTAGTCTCTTCTAACTATGGCTACACCTTC. As protein: CASKALVSSNYGYTF.

In this sample, this clone turned up a few times. The identical CDR3 is also encoded by other nucleotide sequences in the sample. J is TRBJ1-1 and V is TRBV5-1; D perhaps matches TRBD1 (5 bases). Germline-derived CDR1 and CDR2 are SGHRS and YFSETQ. The CDR3 consists of 14 residues. The ends were cut back, 0 bases at V and 0 bases at J, with 6 bases in the middle. CDR3: CASSLGGLNTEAFF. The CDR3 DNA sequence: TGCGCCAGCAGCTTGGGGGGCCTGAACACTGAAGCTTTCTTT.

Note on this clone: Other DNA sequences in the same sample also yield this CDR3. J is TRBJ2-7 and V is TRBV27; 8 bases agree with TRBD1. Per germline, CDR1 MNHEY and CDR2 SMNVEV (reference sequence). The CDR3 loop spans 14 amino acids. Trimming at V came to 5 bases and at J to 3 bases, leaving 6 bases not matched to a gene. The chain's CDR3 is CASSRGQGGYEQYF. For the CDR3, the DNA is TGTGCCAGCAGTCGAGGACAGGGTGGCTACGAGCAGTACTTC.

CDR3 coding DNA: TGTGCCAGCAGCCAAATGACAGGGGGCCATGAAAAACTGTTTTTT. Translated, it gives CASSQMTGGHEKLFF. The chain joins TRBV3-1 (or the pseudogene TRBV3-2) to TRBJ1-4; TRBD1 agrees at 10 bases. The CDR3 runs to 15 residues. Germline CDR1 and CDR2: LGHDT and YNNKEL (reference sequence). Trimming took 2 bases from V and 6 from J; bases not matched to a gene: 3.

The chain has TRBV7-9 and TRBJ1-2, with D unclear. The CDR3 sequence is 13 residues long. Germline CDR1 and CDR2: SEHNR and FQNEAQ (reference sequence). The V and J ends lost 2 bases and 6 bases respectively, with 10 bases between them. The CDR3 here is CASSLRGGDGYTF. The CDR3 coding sequence is TGTGCCAGCAGCTTACGAGGCGGGGATGGCTACACCTTC.

This clone appeared many times. The chain joins TRBV15 to TRBJ2-5; possibly TRBD1 for D (5 bases). CDR3 length equals 16 residues. V gave up 1 base and J gave up 4 bases, with 16 bases separating them. Looked up from germline, CDR1 is LNHNV and CDR2 is YYDKDF (reference sequence). The CDR3 DNA reads TGTGCCACCAGCAGAGGAGAAGGGGAATCGGTAGAGACCCAGTACTTC. Translation: CATSRGEGESVETQYF.

The chain combines TRBV27 with TRBJ1-6; no clear D gene. V was cut by 3 bases and J by 8 bases, with 11 bases left in between. This CDR3 is 14 amino acids long. The V gene's germline CDR1 is MNHEY and CDR2 SMNVEV (reference sequence). The CDR3 DNA follows: TGTGCCAGCAGTTTCGGCGAGGAGGATTCACCCCTCCACTTT. Translated, it gives CASSFGEEDSPLHF.

CDR3 sequence (DNA): TGTGCCAGCAGTTTTATAGGGGGGACAGACACTGAAGCTTTCTTT. It encodes CASSFIGGTDTEAFF. This chain joins TRBV28 and TRBJ1-1; 7 bases fit TRBD1. CDR3 length: 15 amino acids. Germline V gene lookup returns CDR1 MDHEN and CDR2 SYDVKM. J lost 3 bases, V lost 3 bases, and 7 bases had no gene match.

V and J are TRBV2 and TRBJ1-1; the D is unclear. This CDR3 has 13 residues. Germline values: CDR1 SNHLY, CDR2 FYNNEI. Trimming pared 7 bases from V and 0 bases from J, leaving 9 bases between. The CDR3 is CASNDGMNTEAFF. In nucleotides, the CDR3 is TGTGCCAGCAACGACGGGATGAACACTGAAGCTTTCTTT.

J is TRBJ1-4 and V is TRBV7-9, with 7 bases lining up with TRBD1. Germline V CDR1 and CDR2: SEHNR, FQNEAQ (reference sequence). The CDR3 runs to 15 residues. The ends lost 6 bases at V and 2 bases at J; junction bases unmatched: 6. The CDR3 DNA reads as TGTGCCAGCAGTACACAGACAGGGACTAATGAAAAACTGTTTTTT. It codes for CASSTQTGTNEKLFF. Complete variable domain (other parts from reference TRBV7-9 and TRBJ1-4): DTGVSQNPRHKITKRGQNVTFRCDPISEHNRLYWYRQTLGQGPEFLTYFQNEAQLEKSRLLSDRFSAERPKGSFSTLEIQRTEQGDSAMYLCASSTQTGTNEKLFFGSGTQLSVL.

The V gene is TRBV12-3 or TRBV12-4, the J gene TRBJ1-5, with D unresolved. The CDR3 runs to 12 residues. Between the trimmed V and J ends, which lost 1 base and 6 bases, there was a span of 4 bases. For the CDR3, the DNA is TGTGCCAGCAGTTTAGAGAGTCAGCCCCAGCATTTT. This gives the protein CASSLESQPQHF.

This chain joins TRBV7-3 and TRBJ2-3, with D tentatively TRBD2 (6 bases). CDR1 and CDR2 from the germline V gene are SGHTA and FQGTGA. The CDR3 consists of 14 residues. The V end was cut by 5 bases, the J end by 2 bases, with 11 bases between. The CDR3 protein is CASSRGRNTDTQYF. The CDR3 region has the DNA TGTGCCAGCAGCCGGGGGAGGAACACAGATACGCAGTATTTT.

The genes are TRBV14 and TRBJ2-3, with a tentative D call TRBD2 (5 bases). Germline V gene sequence: CDR1 SGHDN, CDR2 FVKESK. The CDR3 contains 16 residues. V shed 3 bases and J shed 2 bases, with 15 bases lying between them. The CDR3 here is CASSHRLAEDTDTQYF. In nucleotides, the CDR3 is TGTGCCAGCAGCCACCGTCTGGCGGAGGACACAGATACGCAGTATTTT. Supplemented by reference TRBV14 and TRBJ2-3, the full variable domain reads EAGVTQFPSHSVIEKGQTVTLRCDPISGHDNLYWYRRVMGKEIKFLLHFVKESKQDESGMPNNRFLAERTGGTYSTLKVQPAELEDSGVYFCASSHRLAEDTDTQYFGPGTRLTVL.

The chain couples TRBV27 to TRBJ2-7, with 11 bases matching TRBD1. J was trimmed by 5 bases and V by 5 bases; bases with no gene match: 5. CDR1 MNHEY and CDR2 SMNVEV come from the germline V gene (reference sequence). CDR3 size: 14 residues. The CDR3 DNA reads as TGTGCCAGCAGTCTGGGGACAGGGGGACACGAGCAGTACTTC. It encodes CASSLGTGGHEQYF.

This chain uses TRBV7-2 with TRBJ2-4, with 11 positions matching TRBD2. Per germline, CDR1 SGHTA and CDR2 FQGNSA. This CDR3 comprises 19 residues. The ends lost 3 bases at V and 0 bases at J; junction bases unmatched: 10. CDR3 nucleotides: TGTGCCAGCAGCTTCATCCCGGGACTAGCGGATTTAGCCAAAAACATTCAGTACTTC. It yields the protein CASSFIPGLADLAKNIQYF.

The chain has TRBV12-5 and TRBJ2-7, with 7 bases aligning to TRBD1. CDR1 and CDR2 from the germline V gene are LGHNT and FRNRAP. The CDR3 is 14 amino acids. Trimming cost V 3 bases and J 1 base; bases outside gene matches: 3. CDR3 region: CASGLSQGSYEQYF. For the CDR3, the DNA is TGTGCTAGTGGTTTATCACAGGGGTCCTACGAGCAGTACTTC.

The chain uses TRBV2 and TRBJ2-5, with TRBD2 matching 7 bases. J lost 5 bases, V lost 4 bases, and 1 base had no gene match. Germline CDR1 SNHLY, CDR2 FYNNEI. The length of the CDR3 is 12 residues. The CDR3 is CASSVGGETQYF. CDR3 bases: TGTGCCAGCAGTGTCGGGGGGGAGACCCAGTACTTC.

V is TRBV7-6 and J is TRBJ1-4, with 7 bases identical to TRBD1. The CDR3 consists of 15 residues. Per the germline V gene, CDR1 is SGHVS and CDR2 is FNYEAQ. J was trimmed by 3 bases and V by 5 bases; bases with no gene match: 6. The CDR3 loop reads CASSLEGAANEKLFF. In nucleotides, the CDR3 is TGTGCCAGCAGCCTGGAGGGGGCGGCTAATGAAAAACTGTTTTTT.

This chain uses TRBV10-3 with TRBJ2-3; perhaps TRBD2 as D (6 bases). The CDR3 consists of 15 residues. The germline V and J ends were trimmed by 4 bases and 5 bases, with 16 bases remaining between them. Germline V gives CDR1 ENHRY, CDR2 SYGVKD. CDR3 sequence (DNA): TGTGCCATCAGTGGGAAACTAGCTGTGGGAGATACGCAGTATTTT. Translation gives CAISGKLAVGDTQYF.

For the CDR3, the DNA is TGTGCCAGCAGTGAAAGTGGCGGCGTCGAGTCGGAGCAGTACTTC. Its protein is CASSESGGVESEQYF. The J gene is TRBJ2-7, the V gene TRBV2; D is undetermined. CDR1 SNHLY and CDR2 FYNNEI come from the germline V gene. There are 15 residues in the CDR3. Between the trimmed V and J ends, which lost 2 bases and 7 bases, there was a span of 18 bases.

The CDR3 DNA is TGTGCCAGCAGCTTGGGGACAGGGGGTTTTAATGAGCAGTTCTTC. Translating it yields CASSLGTGGFNEQFF. The V and J genes are TRBV7-3 and TRBJ2-1; TRBD1 aligns across 11 bases. CDR3 size: 15 residues. The trim removed 3 bases at V and 7 bases at J, leaving 5 bases unmatched. Germline CDR1 reads SGHTA; CDR2 reads FQGTGA.